Each of the 12 T cell receptor beta chains below was sequenced from the same sample in a study of cytomegalovirus exposure and HLA in healthy donors. The study ran its PCR with 60 Vbeta and 13 Jbeta primers. TCRdb's table, derived via immunoSEQ multiplex PCR, lists solely in-frame clones and lacks some. The sample lists over 150,000 clones, 75% to 90% occurring once. Input material: PBMCs. These receptor sequences come from a woman aged 18-30 years in good health and CMV-seronegative.

The chain links TRBV4-1 to TRBJ1-5; D is perhaps TRBD1 (5 bases). The CDR3 covers 13 residues. Deletions cut 3 bases from V and 6 bases from J, with 9 bases between. CDR1 and CDR2 (germline): MGHRA, YSYEKL. In DNA form, the CDR3 reads TGCGCCAGCAGCCACAGGGTCAGTCAGCCCCAGCATTTT. It yields the protein CASSHRVSQPQHF.

V is TRBV27 and J is TRBJ1-1; the D gene is possibly TRBD1 (5 bases). Trimming cost V 0 bases and J 6 bases, with 14 bases left between them. Germline values: CDR1 MNHEY, CDR2 SMNVEV (reference sequence). The CDR3 loop spans 15 amino acids. The CDR3 reads CASSLSWGGGAEAFF. The CDR3 DNA sequence: TGTGCCAGCAGTTTATCGTGGGGGGGAGGGGCTGAAGCTTTCTTT.

V usage is TRBV20-1 and J usage is TRBJ2-7, with D unresolved. The CDR3 covers 10 residues. V lost 5 bases to trimming and J lost 6 bases, with 8 bases between them. The germline V gene encodes CDR1 DFQATT and CDR2 SNEGSKA (reference sequence). CDR3 in DNA: TGCAGTGCTCCAAATAGCGAGCAGTACTTC. This gives the protein CSAPNSEQYF.

This clone has more than one count but fewer than ten. The rearrangement joins TRBV5-4 to TRBJ2-3; D unclear. This CDR3 contains 18 residues. V was clipped by 6 bases and J by 0 bases, with 23 bases between them. CDR1 and CDR2 (germline): SGHNT, YYREEE (reference sequence). CDR3 loop: CASTRTMEHTTSTDTQYF. The CDR3 DNA is TGTGCCAGCACCCGAACTATGGAACATACCACTAGCACAGATACGCAGTATTTT.

The chain is built from TRBV5-1 and TRBJ2-1, with 8 bases aligning to TRBD2. CDR1 and CDR2 from the germline V gene are SGHRS and YFSETQ. J gave up 3 bases and V 0 bases, and 11 bases lay outside the gene matches. The CDR3 has 18 residues. CDR3 sequence (DNA): TGCGCCAGCAGCTTGGCGCGGGGGGTAGCGGACCTCTACAATGAGCAGTTCTTC. It specifies CASSLARGVADLYNEQFF.

The gene calls are TRBV6-5 and TRBJ2-3; 8 bases are a match to TRBD1. Germline-derived CDR1 and CDR2 are MNHEY and SVGAGI. This CDR3 is built from 14 residues. V was pared by 5 bases and J by 6 bases, with 7 bases of the junction left unmatched. The CDR3 reads CASSPRTGWDTQYF. The DNA of the CDR3 is TGTGCCAGCAGTCCAAGGACAGGGTGGGATACGCAGTATTTT.

This clone was seen at least ten times. V usage is TRBV2 and J usage is TRBJ2-3; D may be TRBD1 (6 bases). V lost 7 bases and J lost 4, with 18 bases in between. The CDR3 is 15 amino acids. Germline V gene sequence: CDR1 SNHLY, CDR2 FYNNEI. CDR3 bases: TGTGCCAGCACTGGTGGACAGAAAATACCAGATACGCAGTATTTT. Its translation is CASTGGQKIPDTQYF.

The rearrangement uses TRBV4-1 and TRBJ2-5; TRBD2 matches at 7 bases. The CDR3 sequence is 14 residues long. V shed 4 bases, J shed 5 bases, and the junction held 7 bases outside the gene matches. Germline V gene sequence: CDR1 MGHRA, CDR2 YSYEKL. CDR3 region: CASSLISGAETQYF. The CDR3 nucleotides read TGCGCCAGCAGCCTTATCAGCGGGGCGGAGACCCAGTACTTC.

The chain is built from TRBV18 and TRBJ1-6; TRBD1 matches 10 bases. This CDR3 is built from 17 residues. V shed 0 bases and J 14 bases; nucleotides not matched to a gene: 13. Germline V gives CDR1 KGHSH, CDR2 LQKENI. For the CDR3, the DNA is TGTGCCAGCTCACCACCCGGGACAGGGGATTTTAAAGGGGCCCTCCACTTT. The encoded protein is CASSPPGTGDFKGALHF.

This clone was counted a single time. The V and J genes are TRBV4-2 and TRBJ2-1, with 14 nucleotides matching TRBD2. Germline CDR1 is LGHNA and CDR2 is YNFKEQ. The junction had 9 bases not matched to a gene; V was cut back by 4 bases and J by 10 bases. The CDR3 spans 16 residues. The CDR3 bases are TGTGCCAGCAGCCCCCCGACTAGCGGGAGGGCCGAAGAGCAGTTCTTC. Its protein is CASSPPTSGRAEEQFF.

The CDR3 coding sequence is TGTGCCAGCAGCTTAGGTGGGCTTAATGAGCAGTTCTTC. Its translation: CASSLGGLNEQFF. The genes are TRBV7-9 and TRBJ2-1; no clear D. The CDR3 extends over 13 amino acids. Deletions cut 1 base from V and 7 bases from J, with 8 bases between. Germline assignment: CDR1 SEHNR and CDR2 FQNEAQ (reference sequence).

This sequence joins TRBV15 and TRBJ1-1, with D tentatively TRBD1 (6 bases). Per the germline V gene, CDR1 is LNHNV and CDR2 is YYDKDF (reference sequence). This CDR3 comprises 15 residues. The V and J ends lost 6 bases and 1 base respectively, with 15 bases between them. CDR3 DNA: TGTGCCACCAGTAGGCGGGGGGCTGGGAACACTGAAGCTTTCTTT. Encoded protein: CATSRRGAGNTEAFF.